This TCR beta chain is from a study of shared clonotypes between healthy human individuals. Study-level findings and limits: For naive CD4 cells, approximately 4.7% of clonotypes were shared across a handful of donors.

This CDR3 comprises 15 residues. Germline loops: CDR1 MNHEY, CDR2 SMNVEV (reference sequence). V gave up 7 bases and J gave up 4 bases, with 19 bases separating them. Authors' methods: Filtering was not the same, since immunoSEQ gave junction-only sequences without quality scores. Here immunoSEQ multiplex PCR was the method, and the copy in TCRdb shows in-frame clones only, minus some. Clonal size and the V and J genes are those of that table, whereas D and trimming came from the DNA. The sample lists about 2.1 million clones; approximately 92% were seen once. CD45RO negativity and positive selection for CCR7 defined naive CD8 cells, a population that excluded terminally differentiated effector memory CD45RA+ cells. The study drew its donors from healthy HIV-negative adults without recent acute infections or vaccinations. About this clone itself: What it binds is not known.

The V call is TRBV27, the J call TRBJ1-2, with D unresolved. Sequenced input: naive CD8+ T cells from PBMCs. This sequence originates from a young man in good health. Some clones in this sample may be carry-over from other donors' samples. The CDR3 here is CASIGLASGLYGYTF. CDR3 in DNA: TGTGCCAGCATCGGGTTGGCGTCCGGACTCTATGGCTACACCTTC.